Presented here are 14 T cell receptor beta chains from one specimen sequenced in a study of technical replicates of blood from a handful of donors. Generated by immunoSEQ multiplex PCR, the TCRdb table keeps only in-frame clones and is missing some. The table includes 70,000 to 85,000 clones, about 97% detected once. Material for sequencing was T cells isolated from PBMCs. The receptors shown here come from a human donor in good health.

The V gene is TRBV18, the J gene TRBJ2-3; 8 bases match TRBD1. From germline, CDR1 is KGHSH and CDR2 LQKENI. The J segment lost 0 bases and the V segment lost 5 bases, leaving 7 bases of the junction unmatched. The CDR3 sequence is 16 residues long. In nucleotides, the CDR3 is TGTGCCAGCTCATCAGGACAGGGACAAAGCACAGATACGCAGTATTTT. Translating gives CASSSGQGQSTDTQYF.

This chain uses TRBV27 with TRBJ1-2; D is uncertain. Germline loops: CDR1 MNHEY, CDR2 SMNVEV (reference sequence). The CDR3 is made up of 13 amino acids. The V and J ends lost 3 bases and 3 bases respectively, with 8 bases between them. The CDR3 DNA sequence: TGTGCCAGCAGTTTCCGAGAGGACTATGGCTACACCTTC. It is translated as CASSFREDYGYTF.

The rearrangement uses TRBV6-5 and TRBJ2-5, with unresolved D. Trimming removed 2 bases from V and 0 bases from J, with 7 bases in between. The CDR3 has 14 amino acids. The germline V gene has CDR1 MNHEY and CDR2 SVGAGI. The CDR3 is CASSYGQYQETQYF. The DNA of the CDR3 is TGTGCCAGCAGTTACGGGCAGTACCAAGAGACCCAGTACTTC.

This clone has only one observation. The chain couples TRBV15 to TRBJ1-5; D is ambiguous. The CDR3 loop spans 12 amino acids. Germline V gene data show CDR1 as LNHNV and CDR2 as YYDKDF (reference sequence). Between the trimmed V and J ends, which lost 0 bases and 7 bases, there was a span of 4 bases. The CDR3 region is CATSRDSQPQHF. CDR3 nucleotide sequence: TGTGCCACCAGCAGAGATTCACAGCCCCAGCATTTT.

The rearrangement links TRBV28 to TRBJ2-3, with TRBD1 matching over 9 bases. The J segment lost 2 bases and the V segment lost 6 bases, leaving 12 bases of the junction unmatched. The CDR3 has 17 amino acids. Germline CDR1 reads MDHEN; CDR2 reads SYDVKM. The CDR3 DNA reads as TGTGCCAGCAGCCCACTTATACGGGACAGGGTCACAGATACGCAGTATTTT. Translating gives CASSPLIRDRVTDTQYF. Based on the CDR3 plus reference TRBV28 and TRBJ2-3, the full variable domain is DVKVTQSSRYLVKRTGEKVFLECVQDMDHENMFWYRQDPGLGLRLIYFSYDVKMKEKGDIPEGYSVSREKKERFSLILESASTNQTSMYLCASSPLIRDRVTDTQYFGPGTRLTVL.

The CDR3 region is CASSSRDSSLNSPLHF. The DNA of the CDR3 is TGTGCCAGCAGCTCCCGGGACAGTTCCTTAAATTCACCCCTCCACTTT. This rearrangement joins TRBV13 to TRBJ1-6, with 7 bases identical to TRBD1. V shed 4 bases and J 7 bases; nucleotides not matched to a gene: 10. CDR1 is PRHDT and CDR2 is FYEKMQ in the germline V gene (reference sequence). The CDR3 contains 16 residues.

The V call is TRBV6-1, the J call TRBJ2-1; the match to TRBD2 covers 8 bases. This CDR3 is built from 13 residues. The germline CDR1 and CDR2 sequences are MNHNS and SASEGT. Germline trimming cut 7 bases from V and 12 bases from J; bases unmatched to any gene: 11. CDR3 region: CASTPPSGSGQFF. Here the CDR3 DNA reads TGTGCCAGCACTCCCCCTAGCGGGTCCGGGCAGTTCTTC.

This chain uses TRBV5-8 with TRBJ2-7; D not resolved. The germline V and J ends were trimmed by 0 bases and 0 bases, with 4 bases remaining between them. The germline CDR1 and CDR2 sequences are SGHTS and YDEGEE. The CDR3 extends over 13 amino acids. CDR3 loop: CASSLASSYEQYF. Here the CDR3 DNA reads TGTGCCAGCAGCTTGGCCAGCTCCTACGAGCAGTACTTC.

This clone has a single count. This chain uses TRBV5-1 with TRBJ1-1, with D perhaps matching TRBD1 (5 bases). The CDR3 runs 14 residues. The germline V gene has CDR1 SGHRS and CDR2 YFSETQ. V dropped 4 bases and J dropped 4 bases, with 14 bases sitting between them. DNA for the CDR3: TGCGCCAGCAGCCTGGGGACTAGGGGCACTGAAGCTTTCTTT. Its translation is CASSLGTRGTEAFF.

The J gene is TRBJ1-6, the V gene TRBV19; D might be TRBD1 (5 bases). Germline V CDR1 and CDR2: LNHDA, SQIVND (reference sequence). The CDR3 covers 16 residues. The germline V and J ends were trimmed by 3 bases and 9 bases, with 18 bases remaining between them. CDR3: CASSIYRPVGGSPLHF. CDR3 DNA: TGTGCCAGTAGTATTTATCGTCCGGTGGGGGGTTCACCCCTCCACTTT.

DNA for the CDR3: TGTGCCAGCAGTTGGCGGTGTGAGGGATCCTACGAGCAGTACTTC. It is translated as CASSWRCEGSYEQYF. V gene TRBV21-1 combines with J gene TRBJ2-7; the table assigns TRBD2, which was not confirmed against the DNA. TRBV21-1 is a recognized pseudogene. The CDR3 sequence is 15 residues long.

The gene calls are TRBV7-8 and TRBJ1-2; no reliable D call. This CDR3 has 14 amino acids. Trimming took off 1 base at V and 6 bases at J, with 12 bases between the two ends. Germline V gene sequence: CDR1 SGHVS, CDR2 FQNEAQ. Written as DNA, the CDR3 is TGTGCCAGCAGCTTAGTGAGGGTGCTTGATGGCTACACCTTC. Amino acid sequence: CASSLVRVLDGYTF.

The chain uses TRBV6-5 and TRBJ2-1; D unclear. This CDR3 is 12 amino acids long. Germline V gene data show CDR1 as MNHEY and CDR2 as SVGAGI. The V end was cut by 2 bases, the J end by 12 bases, with 11 bases between. In DNA, the CDR3 is TGTGCCAGCAGTTACGTAGGCGGTGGGCAGTTCTTC. Translation gives CASSYVGGGQFF.

About this clone itself: A read error may account for a junction end that differs from germline. The chain has TRBV13 and TRBJ2-3; 10 bases align to TRBD2. The CDR3 is made up of 17 amino acids. The germline V gene encodes CDR1 PRHDT and CDR2 FYEKMQ (reference sequence). DNA of the CDR3: TGTGCCAGCAGCACCCTAGCGGGGGCCTCCCTCGCAGATGCGCAGTATTTT. The encoded protein is CASSTLAGASLADAQYF. Using reference TRBV13 and TRBJ2-3 for the parts outside the CDR3, the full variable domain is AAGVIQSPRHLIKEKRETATLKCYPIPRHDTVYWYQQGPGQDPQFLISFYEKMQSDKGSIPDRFSAQQFSDYHSELNMSSLELGDSALYFCASSTLAGASLADAQYFGPGTRLTVL.